Listed here is a single T cell receptor beta chain. Its antigen is not identified. A second PCR of 7 to 11 cycles used a sample-barcoded 5' primer and a J-beta primer mix. TCRdb reanalysed the 5' RACE reads using MiXCR and keeps one entry per CDR3 protein. In the table there are 800,000 or so distinct CDR3 sequences, approximately 25% of which are singletons. The CDR3 has 12 residues. V was trimmed by 2 bases and J by 11 bases, leaving 12 bases between them. Germline lookup yields CDR1 MNHEY and CDR2 SVGEGT. This record comes from a study of blood T cells in healthy people across ages. Study-wide findings and caveats: Nothing was known about donor CMV status, and this possibly confounded expanded clonotype changes. Estimated diversity across one million T cells was deemed an underestimate.

The same sample was also used in a study of T cells of mothers and their children. That source reports: Each child gave approximately 3.2 million TCR beta CDR3 reads (each mother, over 10 million).

Sequenced material: blood. The chain employs TRBV6-2 or TRBV6-3 and TRBJ2-5; D perhaps matches TRBD1 (5 bases). The TCR sequence derives from a boy younger than 18 in good health. CDR3 loop: CASSYDRIRQYF. In nucleotides, the CDR3 is TGTGCCAGCAGTTACGACAGAATCCGGCAGTACTTC.